This T cell receptor beta chain was identified in a study of blood T cells in healthy people across ages. Germline V gives CDR1 DFQATT, CDR2 SNEGSKA (reference sequence). Trimming shortened V by 6 bases and J by 7 bases, and 22 bases separated the two germline ends. The CDR3 covers 14 residues. A sample-barcoded 5' primer and a J-beta primer mix were used in a second PCR of roughly 6 to 12 cycles. A single record per CDR3 protein comes from TCRdb applying MiXCR to the 5' RACE reads. Of almost 800,000 distinct CDR3 sequences listed, roughly 60% were seen once; the top ten hold approximately 21%. This chain uses TRBV20-1 with TRBJ2-7; maybe TRBD2 (6 bases). Sequencing input: blood. The source of this sequence is a man aged 25-40 years in good health. CDR3 sequence reads: CSARKGGPGNEQYF. The CDR3 nucleotides read TGCAGTGCCAGAAAAGGAGGGCCGGGAAATGAGCAGTACTTC.